This T cell receptor beta chain emerged from a study of T cells in Graves' hyperthyroidism and ophthalmopathy. This clonotype was seen a few times. Its antigen is unidentified. A read error may produce the germline difference seen at one junction end. Stable disease denoted Graves' hyperthyroidism without ophthalmopathy progression within 18 months. The TCR beta CDR3 regions underwent amplification using RNA transcripts as the source. The primer set for the first-round RT-PCR of the TCR CDR3 was HTBI. A single record per CDR3 protein comes from TCRdb applying MiXCR to the multiplex PCR reads. The sample carries a few hundred thousand distinct CDR3 sequences, 15% to 19% recorded once. Germline lookup yields CDR1 SGHTA and CDR2 FQGNSA. CDR3 length: 12 amino acids. General study points: Most expanded thyroid clonotypes above 0.001 also appeared in blood.

The source of this sequence is a woman aged 25 to 39 with Graves' hyperthyroidism. The sample was blood. The chain links TRBV7-2 to TRBJ2-1, with D hard to call. The CDR3 DNA is TGTGCCGGCAGCAGACGGTACAATGAGCAGTTCTTC. This gives the protein CAGSRRYNEQFF.